A selection of T cell receptor beta chains follows, all from one sample in a study of cytomegalovirus exposure and HLA in healthy donors. The method was immunoSEQ multiplex PCR; TCRdb's version includes in-frame clones alone and lacks a portion of them. Among 110,000 to 150,000 clones listed, around 80% were seen once. Material for sequencing was PBMCs. The receptor source for this set is a male donor in good health and CMV-seropositive. CDR3s include the opening cysteine and the closing phenylalanine or tryptophan.

CDR3: CASSERTGRDTQYF
J: TRBJ2-3
V: TRBV5-1

CDR3: CASSPGLTTDTQYF
J: TRBJ2-3
V: TRBV7-9

CDR3: CASSYDSYEQYF
J: TRBJ2-7
V: TRBV6-5

CDR3: CASSLKAGVRTEAFF
J: TRBJ1-1
V: TRBV5-6

CDR3: CASSSGHGSTDTQYF
J: TRBJ2-3
V: TRBV11-2

CDR3: CASRAPGVRGGELFF
J: TRBJ2-2
V: TRBV6-5

CDR3: CASSFPWGDAAFF
J: TRBJ1-1
V: TRBV28

CDR3: CASSPTGTTGELFF
J: TRBJ2-2
V: TRBV5-1

CDR3: CASSLVAGDDEQYF
J: TRBJ2-7
V: TRBV5-4

CDR3: CASSESDSPYEQYF
J: TRBJ2-7
V: TRBV10-1

CDR3: CASSVGTDYNEQFF
J: TRBJ2-1
V: TRBV9

CDR3: CASSLQEGSYEQYF
J: TRBJ2-7
V: TRBV7-9